These 22 T cell receptor beta chains were all obtained from the same sample, sequenced in a study of control samples from healthy donors and cancer patients (dated by TCRdb to 2018 to 2021). Libraries were made using the immunoSEQ multiplex PCR assay. Entries here come from immuneACCESS through TCRdb and include only in-frame sequences with V and J called. Some clones fail to appear in such tables; in the studies checked, an unresolved V gene covers under half of the shortfall, and the cause of the remainder is unknown. Recorded for this sample are under 150,000 clones; about 92% of them occurred a single time. 1.5% to 2% of the sample is taken by the ten largest. The sequenced material came from PBMCs. The receptors come from a man aged 50-59 years with head and neck cancer.

The rearrangement uses TRBV6-2 or TRBV6-3 and TRBJ1-5; TRBD1 might be the D (5 bases). Germline V gene sequence: CDR1 MNHEY, CDR2 SVGEGT. The CDR3 runs 14 residues. V lost 3 bases to trimming and J lost 12 bases, with 18 bases between them. The CDR3 nucleotides read TGTGCCAGCAGTTATAGTGGGTCACGACAGATCCAGCATTTT. As protein: CASSYSGSRQIQHF.

The CDR3 loop is CASSKKGTYNEKLFF. CDR3 DNA sequence: TGTGCCAGCAGCAAAAAGGGGACGTATAATGAAAAACTGTTTTTT. The genes are TRBV3-1 (or the pseudogene TRBV3-2) and TRBJ1-4; tentative D call: TRBD1 (5 bases). CDR3 length equals 15 residues. V lost 5 bases, J lost 4 bases, and 14 bases lay in between. Germline V gene data show CDR1 as LGHDT and CDR2 as YNNKEL (reference sequence).

The chain links TRBV19 to TRBJ2-3; the match to TRBD1 covers 8 bases. The trim removed 3 bases at V and 2 bases at J, leaving 4 bases unmatched. Germline CDR1 and CDR2: LNHDA and SQIVND (reference sequence). This CDR3 is built from 15 residues. CDR3 DNA sequence: TGTGCCAGTAGTATGGGCCAGGGGGCCACAGATACGCAGTATTTT. Translating gives CASSMGQGATDTQYF.

The CDR3 region is CASSLDSSARIGNTIYF. The CDR3 DNA reads TGTGCCAGCAGCTTGGATAGCTCGGCCCGAATTGGAAACACCATATATTTT. V usage is TRBV7-2 and J usage is TRBJ1-3; D gene uncertain. The CDR3 has 17 amino acids. V lost 3 bases to trimming and J lost 3 bases, with 18 bases between them. Germline CDR1 is SGHTA and CDR2 is FQGNSA.

This clone was found once. Other DNA sequences of this sample code for an identical CDR3. The chain recombines TRBV9 with TRBJ2-2; tentatively, D is TRBD2 (6 bases). V dropped 2 bases and J dropped 4 bases, with 6 bases sitting between them. CDR1 and CDR2 from the germline V gene are SGDLS and YYNGEE. The CDR3 spans 13 residues. The CDR3 region has the DNA TGTGCCAGCAGCGTCGGGGGCACCGGGGAGCTGTTTTTT. It specifies CASSVGGTGELFF.

The chain carries TRBV11-2 and TRBJ2-1; 9 positions agree with TRBD2. Trimming removed 5 bases from V and 0 bases from J; junction bases left unmatched: 14. This CDR3 has 19 residues. Germline CDR1 and CDR2: SGHAT and FQNNGV. The CDR3 protein is CASSGPLAGATSSYNEQFF. CDR3 bases: TGTGCCAGCAGCGGCCCCTTAGCGGGGGCCACCAGCTCCTACAATGAGCAGTTCTTC.

The chain combines TRBV28 with TRBJ1-2; 10 bases are a match to TRBD1. This CDR3 spans 17 amino acids. V shed 2 bases, J shed 2 bases, and the junction held 8 bases outside the gene matches. Germline CDR1 MDHEN, CDR2 SYDVKM. CDR3 DNA: TGTGCCAGCAGTTTAGTTATGAGGGGACAGGGGAACTATGGCTACACCTTC. It yields the protein CASSLVMRGQGNYGYTF.

The chain uses TRBV19 and TRBJ2-7; D perhaps matches TRBD2 (6 bases). Germline assignment: CDR1 LNHDA and CDR2 SQIVND (reference sequence). This CDR3 is built from 15 residues. V was cut by 6 bases and J by 5 bases, with 20 bases left in between. The CDR3 is CASSPGGRVRDEQYF. DNA for the CDR3: TGTGCCAGTAGCCCCGGGGGACGGGTGAGGGACGAGCAGTACTTC.

The chain carries TRBV7-2 and TRBJ1-6, with 7 positions matching TRBD1. J gave up 10 bases and V 4 bases, and 4 bases lay outside the gene matches. The CDR3 totals 13 residues. Germline values: CDR1 SGHTA, CDR2 FQGNSA. The CDR3 sequence is CASSYDRASPLHF. In DNA form, the CDR3 reads TGTGCCAGCAGCTACGACAGGGCATCACCCCTCCACTTT.

The chain is built from TRBV30 and TRBJ1-2; D not certain. The V gene's germline CDR1 is GTSNPN and CDR2 SVGIG (reference sequence). Trimming took off 4 bases at V and 2 bases at J, with 8 bases between the two ends. The CDR3 is 12 residues long. The CDR3 region has the DNA TGTGCCTGGACGGGGATAAACTATGGCTACACCTTC. Protein product: CAWTGINYGYTF.

V usage is TRBV7-8 and J usage is TRBJ1-1; D is unclear. V lost 3 bases and J 1 base, leaving 3 bases between the germline ends. The CDR3 sequence is 12 residues long. The germline V gene encodes CDR1 SGHVS and CDR2 FQNEAQ. CDR3 protein: CASSFGNTEAFF. The DNA for the CDR3 is TGTGCCAGCAGCTTCGGGAACACTGAAGCTTTCTTT.

The V and J genes are TRBV18 and TRBJ2-1; D is uncertain. The CDR3 is 14 amino acids. Trimming pared 3 bases from V and 4 bases from J, leaving 10 bases between. Germline V gene data show CDR1 as KGHSH and CDR2 as LQKENI. CDR3 sequence reads: CASSPRGVYNEQFF. The CDR3 nucleotides are TGTGCCAGCTCACCGCGTGGGGTGTACAATGAGCAGTTCTTC.

The chain has TRBV5-4 and TRBJ1-1, with D possibly TRBD1 on 5 matching bases. V was cut by 4 bases and J by 11 bases, with 21 bases left in between. Germline V lookup: CDR1 SGHNT, CDR2 YYREEE (reference sequence). The CDR3 has 14 amino acids. The chain's CDR3 is CASSPDTSGRLAFF. The CDR3 DNA reads as TGTGCCAGCAGCCCGGACACGTCTGGAAGATTGGCTTTCTTT.

This clone appeared a single time. The V and J genes are TRBV6-2 or TRBV6-3 and TRBJ1-2; D is perhaps TRBD1 (6 bases). Trimming stripped 2 bases from V and 5 bases from J, with 15 bases between. This CDR3 spans 15 amino acids. Per germline, CDR1 MNHEY and CDR2 SVGEGT. The CDR3 DNA reads as TGTGCCAGCAGTTACGCCTACAGGGTCCAATATGGCTACACCTTC. This sequence encodes CASSYAYRVQYGYTF.

This chain links TRBV24-1 with TRBJ2-3; TRBD1 matches 10 bases. The length of the CDR3 is 18 residues. The germline CDR1 and CDR2 sequences are KGHDR and SFDVKD. V trimming: 1 base; J trimming: 2 bases; junction bases outside the gene matches: 8. The CDR3 is CATSDLNPGQGITDTQYF. The CDR3 bases are TGTGCCACCAGTGATTTAAACCCGGGACAGGGGATCACAGATACGCAGTATTTT.

J is TRBJ1-4 and V is TRBV28; D uncertain. The germline gives CDR1 MDHEN, CDR2 SYDVKM. With 8 bases removed from V and 5 bases from J, the gap between germline ends came to 12 bases. CDR3 length: 13 amino acids. CDR3 sequence reads: CASGGSPNEKLFF. In DNA form, the CDR3 reads TGTGCCAGCGGAGGAAGTCCAAATGAAAAACTGTTTTTT.

The J gene is TRBJ1-1, the V gene TRBV24-1, with D unclear. CDR1 KGHDR and CDR2 SFDVKD come from the germline V gene. The CDR3 covers 13 residues. V lost 9 bases and J lost 0, with 10 bases in between. CDR3 DNA sequence: TGTGCCACCCGGTCCGGTTTGAACACTGAAGCTTTCTTT. Translated, it gives CATRSGLNTEAFF.

This sequence joins TRBV10-1 and TRBJ2-7; D unclear. The CDR3 length is 11 residues. Trimming left V 7 bases short and J 4 bases short, with 8 bases between. CDR1 and CDR2 (germline): WNHNN, SYGVQD (reference sequence). The CDR3, as DNA: TGCGCCAGCACCTTAGGGTACGAGCAGTACTTC. Amino acid sequence: CASTLGYEQYF.

This chain uses TRBV4-1 with TRBJ2-1, with D unresolved. CDR1 is MGHRA and CDR2 is YSYEKL in the germline V gene. The CDR3 consists of 13 residues. With 1 base removed from V and 6 bases from J, the gap between germline ends came to 7 bases. CDR3 bases: TGCGCCAGCAGCCAAGGGTGGAGCAATGAGCAGTTCTTC. Protein: CASSQGWSNEQFF.

V usage is TRBV18 and J usage is TRBJ2-3; the match to TRBD2 covers 13 bases. CDR3 size: 17 residues. Germline V gives CDR1 KGHSH, CDR2 LQKENI. V lost 0 bases to trimming and J lost 2 bases; unmatched junction nucleotides: 2. CDR3 sequence reads: CASSPPGLAGYTDTQYF. DNA of the CDR3: TGTGCCAGCTCACCACCGGGACTAGCGGGGTACACAGATACGCAGTATTTT.

The V and J genes are TRBV7-3 and TRBJ2-5; 7 bases are shared with TRBD2. V lost 2 bases to trimming and J lost 4 bases; unmatched junction nucleotides: 4. The CDR3 loop spans 14 amino acids. Germline assignment: CDR1 SGHTA and CDR2 FQGTGA. CDR3 residues: CASSLSPGGETQYF. The CDR3 bases are TGTGCCAGCAGCTTATCTCCGGGAGGAGAGACCCAGTACTTC.

The genes are TRBV9 and TRBJ1-2, with TRBD1 identical over 10 bases. J lost 4 bases, V lost 2 bases, and 11 bases had no gene match. This CDR3 is built from 17 residues. Per the germline V gene, CDR1 is SGDLS and CDR2 is YYNGEE. For the CDR3, the DNA is TGTGCCAGCAGCGTGGGGACAGGGGCCTATCACGGCTATGGCTACACCTTC. Residues: CASSVGTGAYHGYGYTF.